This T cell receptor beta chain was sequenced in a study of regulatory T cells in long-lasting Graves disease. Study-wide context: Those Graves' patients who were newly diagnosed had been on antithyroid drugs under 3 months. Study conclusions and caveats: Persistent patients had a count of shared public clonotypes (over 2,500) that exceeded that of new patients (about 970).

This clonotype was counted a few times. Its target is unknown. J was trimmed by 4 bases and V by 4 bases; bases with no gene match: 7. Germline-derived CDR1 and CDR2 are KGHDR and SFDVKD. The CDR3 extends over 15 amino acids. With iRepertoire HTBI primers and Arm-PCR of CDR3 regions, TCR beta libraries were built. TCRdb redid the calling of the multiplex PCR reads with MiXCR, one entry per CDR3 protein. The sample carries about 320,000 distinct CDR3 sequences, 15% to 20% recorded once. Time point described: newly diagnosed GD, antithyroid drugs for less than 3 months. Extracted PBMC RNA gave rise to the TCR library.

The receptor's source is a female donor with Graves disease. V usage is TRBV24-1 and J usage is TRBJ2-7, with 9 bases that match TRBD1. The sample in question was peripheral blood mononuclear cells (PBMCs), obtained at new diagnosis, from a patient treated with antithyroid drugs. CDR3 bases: TGTGCCACCAGTGAGTCCGGGACAGGGAGGTACGAGCAGTACTTC. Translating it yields CATSESGTGRYEQYF.